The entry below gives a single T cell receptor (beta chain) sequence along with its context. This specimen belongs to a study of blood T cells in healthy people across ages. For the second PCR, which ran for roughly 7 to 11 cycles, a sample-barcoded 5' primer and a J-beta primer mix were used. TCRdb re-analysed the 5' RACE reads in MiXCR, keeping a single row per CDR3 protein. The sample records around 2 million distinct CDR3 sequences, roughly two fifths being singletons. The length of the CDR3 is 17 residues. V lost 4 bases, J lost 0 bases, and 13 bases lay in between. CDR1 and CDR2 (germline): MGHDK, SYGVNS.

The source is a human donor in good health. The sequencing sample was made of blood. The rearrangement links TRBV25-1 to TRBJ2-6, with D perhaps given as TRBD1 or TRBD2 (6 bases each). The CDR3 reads CASSGGAGSSGANVLTF. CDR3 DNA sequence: TGTGCCAGCAGTGGGGGGGCAGGTAGCTCTGGGGCCAACGTCCTGACTTTC.